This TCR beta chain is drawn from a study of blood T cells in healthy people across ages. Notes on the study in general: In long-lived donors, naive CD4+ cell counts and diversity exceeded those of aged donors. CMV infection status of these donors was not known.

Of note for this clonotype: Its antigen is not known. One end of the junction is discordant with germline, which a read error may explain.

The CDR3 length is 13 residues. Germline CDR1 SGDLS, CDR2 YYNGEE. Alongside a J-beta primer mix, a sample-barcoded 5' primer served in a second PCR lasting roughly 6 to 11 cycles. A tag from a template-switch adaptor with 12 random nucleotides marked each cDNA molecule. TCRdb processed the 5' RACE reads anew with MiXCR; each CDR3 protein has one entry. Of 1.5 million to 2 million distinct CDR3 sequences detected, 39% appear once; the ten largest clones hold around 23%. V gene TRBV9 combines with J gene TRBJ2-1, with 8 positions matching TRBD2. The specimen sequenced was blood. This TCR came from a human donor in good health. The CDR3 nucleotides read TGTGCCAGCAACCCGCGGGGGGACAATGCGCAGTTCTTC. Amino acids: CASNPRGDNAQFF.